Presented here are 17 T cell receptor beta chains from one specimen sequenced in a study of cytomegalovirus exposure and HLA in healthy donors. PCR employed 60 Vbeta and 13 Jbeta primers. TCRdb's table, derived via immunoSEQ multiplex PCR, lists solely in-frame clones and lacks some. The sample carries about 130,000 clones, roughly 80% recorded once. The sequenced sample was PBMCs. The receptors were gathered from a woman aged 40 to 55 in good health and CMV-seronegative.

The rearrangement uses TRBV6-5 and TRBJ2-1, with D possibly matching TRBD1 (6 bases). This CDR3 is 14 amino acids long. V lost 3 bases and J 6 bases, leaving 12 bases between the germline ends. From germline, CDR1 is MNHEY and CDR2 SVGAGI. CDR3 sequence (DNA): TGTGCCAGCAGTTATTCCCGGGACATCAATGAGCAGTTCTTC. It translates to CASSYSRDINEQFF.

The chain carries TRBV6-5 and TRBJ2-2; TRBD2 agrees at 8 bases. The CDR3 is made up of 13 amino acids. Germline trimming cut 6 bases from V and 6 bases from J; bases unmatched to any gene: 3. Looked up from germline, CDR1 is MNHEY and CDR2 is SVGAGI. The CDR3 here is CASSRLASGELFF. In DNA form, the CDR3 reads TGTGCCAGCAGCAGACTAGCGTCCGGGGAGCTGTTTTTT.

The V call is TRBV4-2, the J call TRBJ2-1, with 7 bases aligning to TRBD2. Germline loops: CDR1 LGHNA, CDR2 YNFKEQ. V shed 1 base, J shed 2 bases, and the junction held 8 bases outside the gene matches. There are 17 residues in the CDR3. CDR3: CASSQGGGSLAYNEQFF. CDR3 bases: TGTGCCAGCAGCCAAGGGGGCGGGAGCCTCGCCTACAATGAGCAGTTCTTC.

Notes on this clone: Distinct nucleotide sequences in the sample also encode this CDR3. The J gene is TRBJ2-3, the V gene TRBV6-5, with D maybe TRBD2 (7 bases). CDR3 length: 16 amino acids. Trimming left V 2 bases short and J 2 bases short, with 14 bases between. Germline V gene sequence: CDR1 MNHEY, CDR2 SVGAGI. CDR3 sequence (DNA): TGTGCCAGCAGTTACGGTGGGGGGGGCCCCACAGATACGCAGTATTTT. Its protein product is CASSYGGGGPTDTQYF.

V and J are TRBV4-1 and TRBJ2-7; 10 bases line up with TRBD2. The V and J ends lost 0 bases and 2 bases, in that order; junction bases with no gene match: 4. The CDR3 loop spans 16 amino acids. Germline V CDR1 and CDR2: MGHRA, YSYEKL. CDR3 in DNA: TGCGCCAGCAGCCAAGATCCAACTAGCGGGGCCTACGAGCAGTACTTC. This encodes CASSQDPTSGAYEQYF.

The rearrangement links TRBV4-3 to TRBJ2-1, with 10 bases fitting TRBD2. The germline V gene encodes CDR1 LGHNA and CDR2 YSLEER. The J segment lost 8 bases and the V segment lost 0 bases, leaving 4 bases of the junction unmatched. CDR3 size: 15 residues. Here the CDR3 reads CASSQEAGGTDEQFF. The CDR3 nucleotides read TGCGCCAGCAGCCAAGAAGCGGGAGGGACCGATGAGCAGTTCTTC.

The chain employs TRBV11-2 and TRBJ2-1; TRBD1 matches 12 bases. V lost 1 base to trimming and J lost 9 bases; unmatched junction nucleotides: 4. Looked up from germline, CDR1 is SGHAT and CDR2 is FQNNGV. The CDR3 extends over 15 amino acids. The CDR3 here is CASSLGDRGRSEQFF. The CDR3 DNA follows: TGTGCCAGCAGCTTAGGGGACAGGGGGCGTAGTGAGCAGTTCTTC.

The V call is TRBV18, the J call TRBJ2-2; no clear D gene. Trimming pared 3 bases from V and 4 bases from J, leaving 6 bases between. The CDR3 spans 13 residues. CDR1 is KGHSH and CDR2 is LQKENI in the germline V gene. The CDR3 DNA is TGTGCCAGCTCACCCCGTTCCACCGGGGAGCTGTTTTTT. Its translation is CASSPRSTGELFF.

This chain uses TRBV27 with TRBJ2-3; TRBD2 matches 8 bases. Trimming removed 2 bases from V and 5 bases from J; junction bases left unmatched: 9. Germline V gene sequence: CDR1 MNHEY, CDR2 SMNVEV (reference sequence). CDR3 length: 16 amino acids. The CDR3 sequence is CASSLGPGGNLDTQYF. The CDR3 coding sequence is TGTGCCAGCAGTTTAGGTCCGGGGGGGAATTTAGATACGCAGTATTTT.

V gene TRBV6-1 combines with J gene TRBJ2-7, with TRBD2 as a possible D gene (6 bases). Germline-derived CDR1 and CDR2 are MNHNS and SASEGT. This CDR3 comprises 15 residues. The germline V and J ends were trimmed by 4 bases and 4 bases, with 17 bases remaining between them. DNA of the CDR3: TGTGCCAGCAGTGTTGAAGCGGGCCTAGGATACGAGCAGTACTTC. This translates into CASSVEAGLGYEQYF.

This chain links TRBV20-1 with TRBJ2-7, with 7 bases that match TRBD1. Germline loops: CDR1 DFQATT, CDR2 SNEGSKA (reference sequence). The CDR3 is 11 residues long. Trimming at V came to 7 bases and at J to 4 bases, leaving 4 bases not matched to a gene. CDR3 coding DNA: TGCAGTGTGAGACAGGGTTACGAGCAGTACTTC. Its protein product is CSVRQGYEQYF.

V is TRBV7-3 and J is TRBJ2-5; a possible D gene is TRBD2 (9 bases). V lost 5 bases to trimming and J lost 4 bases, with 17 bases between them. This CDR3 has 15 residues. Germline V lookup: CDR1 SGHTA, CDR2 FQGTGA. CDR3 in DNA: TGTGCCAGCAGCCAGGGGGCTAGCGGGATAGAGACCCAGTACTTC. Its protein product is CASSQGASGIETQYF.

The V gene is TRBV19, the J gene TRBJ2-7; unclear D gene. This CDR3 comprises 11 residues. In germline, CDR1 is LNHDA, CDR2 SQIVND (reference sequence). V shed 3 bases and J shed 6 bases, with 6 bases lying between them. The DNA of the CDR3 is TGTGCCAGTAGTATCCCCGGCGAGCAGTACTTC. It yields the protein CASSIPGEQYF.

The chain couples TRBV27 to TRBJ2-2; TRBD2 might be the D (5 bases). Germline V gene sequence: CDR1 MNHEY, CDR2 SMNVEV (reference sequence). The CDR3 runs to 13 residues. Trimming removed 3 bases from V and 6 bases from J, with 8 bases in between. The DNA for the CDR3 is TGTGCCAGCAGTTTGGAGGTTCCCGGGGAGCTGTTTTTT. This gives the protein CASSLEVPGELFF.

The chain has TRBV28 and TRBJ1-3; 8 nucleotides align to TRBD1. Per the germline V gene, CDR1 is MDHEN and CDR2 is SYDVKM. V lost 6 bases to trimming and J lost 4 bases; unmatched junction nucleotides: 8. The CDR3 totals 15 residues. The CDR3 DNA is TGTGCCAGCAGCGCGGGACAGGTGGCGGGAAACACCATATATTTT. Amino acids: CASSAGQVAGNTIYF.

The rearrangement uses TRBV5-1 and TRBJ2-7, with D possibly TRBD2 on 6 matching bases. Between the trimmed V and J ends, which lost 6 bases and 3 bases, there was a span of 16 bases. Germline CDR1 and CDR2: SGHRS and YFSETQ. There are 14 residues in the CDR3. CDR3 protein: CASKPGERNYEQYF. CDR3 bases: TGCGCCAGCAAACCGGGGGAGAGAAACTACGAGCAGTACTTC. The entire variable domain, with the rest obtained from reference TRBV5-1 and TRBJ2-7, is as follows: KAGVTQTPRYLIKTRGQQVTLSCSPISGHRSVSWYQQTPGQGLQFLFEYFSETQRNKGNFPGRFSGRQFSNSRSEMNVSTLELGDSALYLCASKPGERNYEQYFGPGTRLTVT.

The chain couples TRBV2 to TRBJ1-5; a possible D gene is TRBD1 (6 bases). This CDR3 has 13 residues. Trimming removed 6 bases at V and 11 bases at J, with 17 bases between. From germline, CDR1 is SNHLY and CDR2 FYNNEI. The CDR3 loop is CASRGEVRGTQHF. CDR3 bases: TGTGCCAGCAGAGGGGAAGTAAGGGGGACCCAGCATTTT.